This T cell receptor beta chain was observed in a study of regulatory T cells in long-lasting Graves disease. Study-wide points: Persistent disease samples used TRBV28, TRBJ1-2 and TRBJ2-5 preferentially.

The table lists this clonotype with many counts. Its antigen is not identified. Libraries of TCR beta came from iRepertoire HTBI primers plus Arm-PCR of CDR3 regions. TCRdb processed the multiplex PCR reads anew with MiXCR; each CDR3 protein has one entry. The data contain approximately 500,000 distinct CDR3 sequences, 20% to 25% of them singletons. Germline CDR1 and CDR2: MNHNS and SASEGT. Germline trimming cut 6 bases from V and 1 base from J; bases unmatched to any gene: 14. The length of the CDR3 is 19 residues. Time point in this sample: persistent/refractory GD, antithyroid drugs over 5 years with positive TRAb. Following extraction of RNA from PBMCs, that RNA was used to make the TCR library. An endocrinology department located in Xi'an, China, was where the patients came from.

This TCR came from a female donor with Graves disease. The gene calls are TRBV6-1 and TRBJ2-5, with TRBD2 matching 13 bases. This specimen was peripheral blood mononuclear cells (PBMCs), taken when the disease was refractory, from a patient treated with antithyroid drugs. In DNA, the CDR3 is TGTGCCAGCAGAGACCTTCGAGGGACTAGCGGGACGGCCCAAGAGACCCAGTACTTC. This sequence encodes CASRDLRGTSGTAQETQYF.